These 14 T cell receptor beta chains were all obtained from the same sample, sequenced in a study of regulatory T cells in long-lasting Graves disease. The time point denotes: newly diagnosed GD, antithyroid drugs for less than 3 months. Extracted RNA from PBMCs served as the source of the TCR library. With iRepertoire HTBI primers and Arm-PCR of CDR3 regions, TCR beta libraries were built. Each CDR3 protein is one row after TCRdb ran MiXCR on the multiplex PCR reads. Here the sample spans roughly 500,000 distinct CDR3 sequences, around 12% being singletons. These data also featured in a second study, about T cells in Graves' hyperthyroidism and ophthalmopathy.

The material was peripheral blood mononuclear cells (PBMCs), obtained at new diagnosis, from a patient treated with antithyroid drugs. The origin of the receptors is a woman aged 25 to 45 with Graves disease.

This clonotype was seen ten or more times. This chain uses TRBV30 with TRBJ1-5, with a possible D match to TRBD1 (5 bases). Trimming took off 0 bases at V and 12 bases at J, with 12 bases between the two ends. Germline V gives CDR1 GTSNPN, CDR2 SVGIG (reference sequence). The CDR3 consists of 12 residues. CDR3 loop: CAWSVRGGNQHF. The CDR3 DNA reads TGTGCCTGGAGTGTAAGGGGAGGGAACCAGCATTTT.

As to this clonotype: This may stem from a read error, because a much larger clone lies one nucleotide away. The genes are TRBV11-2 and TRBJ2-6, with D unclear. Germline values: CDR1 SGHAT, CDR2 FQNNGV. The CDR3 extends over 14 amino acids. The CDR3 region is CANSLERGANVLTF. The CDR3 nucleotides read TGTGCCAACAGCTTAGAGAGGGGGGCCAACGTCCTGACTTTC.

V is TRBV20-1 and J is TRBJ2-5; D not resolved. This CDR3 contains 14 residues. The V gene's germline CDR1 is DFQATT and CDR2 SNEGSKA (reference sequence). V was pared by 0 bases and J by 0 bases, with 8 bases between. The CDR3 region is CSARERLDQETQYF. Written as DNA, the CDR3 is TGCAGTGCTAGAGAGCGACTGGACCAAGAGACCCAGTACTTC.

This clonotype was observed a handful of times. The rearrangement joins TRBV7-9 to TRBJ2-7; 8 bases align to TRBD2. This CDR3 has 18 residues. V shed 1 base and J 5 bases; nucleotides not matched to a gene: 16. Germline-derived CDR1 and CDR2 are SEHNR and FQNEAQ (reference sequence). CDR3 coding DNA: TGTGCCAGCAGCTTAGTTTCGGGGTTAGGGACTAGTGGCCACGAGCAGTACTTC. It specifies CASSLVSGLGTSGHEQYF.

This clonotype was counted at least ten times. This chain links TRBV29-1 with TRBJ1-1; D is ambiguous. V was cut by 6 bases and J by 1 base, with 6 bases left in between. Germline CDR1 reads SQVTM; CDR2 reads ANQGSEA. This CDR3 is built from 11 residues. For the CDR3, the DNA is TGCAGCGTATCAGAGAACACTGAAGCTTTCTTT. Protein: CSVSENTEAFF.

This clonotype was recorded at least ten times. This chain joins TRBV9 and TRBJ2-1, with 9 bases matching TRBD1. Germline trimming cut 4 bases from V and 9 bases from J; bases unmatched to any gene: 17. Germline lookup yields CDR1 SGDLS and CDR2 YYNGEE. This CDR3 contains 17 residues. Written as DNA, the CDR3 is TGTGCCAGCAGCCTCACCACCCCGGGACAGGGTATCACTGAGCAGTTCTTC. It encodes CASSLTTPGQGITEQFF.

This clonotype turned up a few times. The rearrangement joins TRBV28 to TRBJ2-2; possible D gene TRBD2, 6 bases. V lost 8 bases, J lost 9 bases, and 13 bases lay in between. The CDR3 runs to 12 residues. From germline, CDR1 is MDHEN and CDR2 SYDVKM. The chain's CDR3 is CASGGLRRELFF. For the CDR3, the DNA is TGTGCCAGCGGGGGACTCCGCCGGGAGCTGTTTTTT.

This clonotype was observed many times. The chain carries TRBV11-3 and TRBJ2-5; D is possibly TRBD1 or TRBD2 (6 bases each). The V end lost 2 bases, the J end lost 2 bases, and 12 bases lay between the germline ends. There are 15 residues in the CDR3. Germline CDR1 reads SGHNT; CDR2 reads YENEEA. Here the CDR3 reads CASSLTAGQQETQYF. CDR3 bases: TGTGCCAGCAGCTTAACGGCGGGACAACAAGAGACCCAGTACTTC.

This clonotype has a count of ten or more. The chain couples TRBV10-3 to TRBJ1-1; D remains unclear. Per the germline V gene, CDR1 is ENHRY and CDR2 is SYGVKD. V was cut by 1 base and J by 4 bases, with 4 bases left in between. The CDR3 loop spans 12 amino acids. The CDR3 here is CAISEWATEAFF. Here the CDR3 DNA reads TGTGCCATCAGTGAGTGGGCCACTGAAGCTTTCTTT.

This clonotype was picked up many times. CDR3 sequence: CASSPRGGRQETQYF. DNA for the CDR3: TGTGCCAGCTCCCCGAGGGGAGGACGGCAAGAGACCCAGTACTTC. V is TRBV18 and J is TRBJ2-5; a possible D gene is TRBD2 (6 bases). V lost 6 bases to trimming and J lost 2 bases, with 16 bases between them. Germline values: CDR1 KGHSH, CDR2 LQKENI. CDR3 length: 15 residues.

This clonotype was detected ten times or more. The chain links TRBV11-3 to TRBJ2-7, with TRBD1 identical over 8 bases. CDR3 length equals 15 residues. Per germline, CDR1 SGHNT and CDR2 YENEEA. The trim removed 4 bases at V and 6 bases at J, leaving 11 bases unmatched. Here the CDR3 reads CASSSRTGSSSEQYF. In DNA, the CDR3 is TGTGCCAGCAGCTCCCGGACAGGGAGTTCCAGCGAGCAGTACTTC.

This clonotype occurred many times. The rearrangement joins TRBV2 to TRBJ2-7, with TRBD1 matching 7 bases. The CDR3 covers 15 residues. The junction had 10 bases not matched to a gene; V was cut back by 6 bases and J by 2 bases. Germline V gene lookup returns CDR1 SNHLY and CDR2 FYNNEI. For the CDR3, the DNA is TGTGCCAGCAGGGACCCTGACAGGGACCCCTACGAGCAGTACTTC. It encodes CASRDPDRDPYEQYF.

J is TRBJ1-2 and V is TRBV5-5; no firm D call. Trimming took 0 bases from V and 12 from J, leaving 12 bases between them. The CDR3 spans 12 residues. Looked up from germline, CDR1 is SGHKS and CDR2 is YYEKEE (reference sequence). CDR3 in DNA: TGTGCCAGCAGCTTGGCCGGGGTAGTAGACACCTTC. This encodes CASSLAGVVDTF.

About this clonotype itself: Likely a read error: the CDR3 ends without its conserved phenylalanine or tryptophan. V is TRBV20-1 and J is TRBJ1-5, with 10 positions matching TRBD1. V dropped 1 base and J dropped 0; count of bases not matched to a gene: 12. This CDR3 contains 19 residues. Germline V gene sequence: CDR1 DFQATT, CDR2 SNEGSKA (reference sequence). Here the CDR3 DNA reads TGCAGTGCTAGAGTCTATCGGACAGGGGGGCTTTATAGCAATCAGCCCCAGCATCTT. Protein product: CSARVYRTGGLYSNQPQHL.